The sequence of this T cell receptor beta chain was determined in a study of blood T cell repertoires in COVID-19 (dated by TCRdb to 2020 to 2021). Notes on the research overall: The collaborator samples originated in the United States, Italy and Spain and spanned the acute and convalescent phases of COVID-19. The prospective study material was composed of cDNA or gDNA derived from T cells, B-cell-depleted T cells, or PBMCs. The dataset comprised deeply sampled blood TCRbeta repertoires from subjects exposed to, actively infected with, or recovered from COVID-19. The repertoires were made available in a free public database intended to serve as a resource for research on the immune response to SARS-CoV-2. Samples came from the ongoing ImmuneRACE study (first 160 participants) plus 1,254 subjects from 6 global collaborators. The sample metadata nearly always contained a de-identified subject ID, COVID-19 status, age in years and sex. Where available, HLA class I and class II types were taken from metadata supplied by the sample provider and were not determined by assay-based typing. Study-level results and caveats: How much clinical and demographic metadata was included differed by source and by participant, and the metadata was provided uncurated.

TCRbeta CDR3 regions were amplified from genomic DNA using the immunoSEQ Assay, a bias-controlled multiplex PCR. On the authors' methods: Within the assay, amplification of reference gene primers was used to estimate how many nucleated cells each sample contained. To quantify the absolute abundance of each unique TCRbeta CDR3 rearrangement, sequence reads were collapsed and filtered. For each sample, productive Simpson clonality was calculated as the square root of Simpson's diversity index across productive rearrangements. Not all clones reach the TCRdb copy of this immuneACCESS table, which keeps in-frame sequences only. Checked studies attribute under half of the gap to unresolved V genes and leave the rest unexplained. V, J and clone size derive from that table, while D and trimming were established from the DNA sequence. The sample records fewer than 400,000 clones, roughly 90% of which are singletons. The biggest ten clones account for 1.7% of the sample.

The CDR3 holds 13 amino acids from the cysteine to the phenylalanine. Solely the CDR3 DNA is kept, with 39 bases framed from the first base. V sheds 8 bases and J sheds 3 bases, leaving 13 bases between their ends. Per the germline V gene (reference sequence), MNHEY is the CDR1 and SMNVEV is the CDR2. With regard to this clone: Which antigen it targets is not known. Qualities for individual bases were not recorded, and no much larger clone is one base off.

Participants in the prospective study were aged 18 to 89 years, lived in 20 to 30 United States geographic areas, and enrolled through a virtual design. Cohort assignment in the prospective study relied on participant-reported clinical history from a screening survey and a study questionnaire. ImmuneRACE Cohort 3 recovered participants were defined by two consecutive negative NP/OP PCR tests, healthcare professional clearance, or symptom resolution. Mobile phlebotomists in the prospective study collected whole blood, serum and a nasopharyngeal or oropharyngeal swab from every participant. Participants in the prospective study had the option to provide additional blood draws and questionnaires over an approximately 2-month period. Before DNA extraction, prospective study blood samples were shipped either frozen or at room temperature.

The sequenced sample consisted of PBMCs or T cells enriched from blood (not recorded which). The rearrangement combines TRBV27 with TRBJ1-2; a tentative D call is TRBD1 (6 bases match). The sequence derives from a young woman who had recovered from COVID-19. The nucleotide sequence reads as follows: TGTGCCAGCGGAAAGGGGGTGGACTATGGCTACACCTTC. This codes for CASGKGVDYGYTF.